The 23 T cell receptor beta chains presented below share a single source sample, sequenced in a study of blood T cell repertoires in COVID-19. This table comes from immunoSEQ multiplex PCR, and its TCRdb copy is limited to in-frame clones, with some not included. The repertoire consists of roughly 130,000 clones, with about four fifths occurring once and the leading ten covering 10% to 15%. Sequencing was carried out using peripheral blood. These receptor sequences come from a man older than 75 with acute or convalescent COVID-19.

The chain employs TRBV28 and TRBJ2-7, with a possible D match to TRBD1 (5 bases). Trimming took off 2 bases at V and 0 bases at J, with 8 bases between the two ends. The germline V gene has CDR1 MDHEN and CDR2 SYDVKM. There are 14 residues in the CDR3. CDR3 residues: CASSLTGSSYEQYF. CDR3 nucleotide sequence: TGTGCCAGCAGTTTAACAGGTAGCTCCTACGAGCAGTACTTC.

The chain links TRBV10-2 to TRBJ2-7, with D maybe TRBD1 (5 bases). Trimming shortened V by 7 bases and J by 0 bases, and 10 bases separated the two germline ends. Germline-derived CDR1 and CDR2 are WSHSY and SAAADI. The length of the CDR3 is 13 residues. In DNA, the CDR3 is TGCGCCAGCACCCTTGACAGCTCCTACGAGCAGTACTTC. This gives the protein CASTLDSSYEQYF.

This chain joins TRBV18 and TRBJ1-2, with 7 bases identical to TRBD1. The CDR3 has 13 residues. In germline, CDR1 is KGHSH, CDR2 LQKENI. V lost 6 bases to trimming and J lost 9 bases; unmatched junction nucleotides: 10. The CDR3 sequence: CASSQGGVSSYTF. The CDR3 DNA is TGTGCCAGCTCCCAGGGGGGCGTATCTAGCTACACCTTC.

This chain joins TRBV28 and TRBJ2-3; unclear D gene. This CDR3 has 13 residues. Germline V lookup: CDR1 MDHEN, CDR2 SYDVKM. Trimming shortened V by 6 bases and J by 5 bases, and 12 bases separated the two germline ends. This chain's CDR3 is CASRDGLRDTQYF. DNA of the CDR3: TGTGCCAGCAGAGACGGGTTAAGAGATACGCAGTATTTT. Together with reference TRBV28 and TRBJ2-3, the CDR3 gives the full variable domain: DVKVTQSSRYLVKRTGEKVFLECVQDMDHENMFWYRQDPGLGLRLIYFSYDVKMKEKGDIPEGYSVSREKKERFSLILESASTNQTSMYLCASRDGLRDTQYFGPGTRLTVL.

This clone appeared many times. The genes are TRBV6-2 or TRBV6-3 and TRBJ2-7; the D is unclear. Trimming stripped 4 bases from V and 1 base from J, with 5 bases between. The CDR3 spans 12 residues. The germline V gene encodes CDR1 MNHEY and CDR2 SVGEGT. CDR3 in amino acids: CASSFASYEQYF. The DNA of the CDR3 is TGTGCCAGCAGTTTTGCGTCCTACGAGCAGTACTTC.

This rearrangement joins TRBV27 to TRBJ1-1, with D tentatively TRBD1 (6 bases). This CDR3 has 13 residues. V shed 2 bases and J shed 6 bases, with 10 bases lying between them. The V gene's germline CDR1 is MNHEY and CDR2 SMNVEV (reference sequence). This chain's CDR3 is CASSLDRFAEAFF. The DNA for the CDR3 is TGTGCCAGCAGTTTAGACAGGTTCGCTGAAGCTTTCTTT.

In DNA, the CDR3 is TGTGCCAGCAGCCTACCTGGACTAGCGGGGGCCAGGGAGACCCAGTACTTC. This codes for CASSLPGLAGARETQYF. The chain joins TRBV5-6 to TRBJ2-5; TRBD2 matches 13 bases. Germline assignment: CDR1 SGHDT and CDR2 YYEEEE. Trimming took 4 bases from V and 5 from J; bases not matched to a gene: 11. The CDR3 spans 17 residues.

The chain carries TRBV12-3 or TRBV12-4 and TRBJ2-1; D ambiguous. The V end was cut by 6 bases, the J end by 4 bases, with 7 bases between. This CDR3 spans 12 amino acids. The CDR3 bases are TGTGCCAGCAGCGGTAGATACAATGAGCAGTTCTTC. Residues: CASSGRYNEQFF.

The rearrangement joins TRBV11-2 to TRBJ1-2, with D unresolved. Germline CDR1 is SGHAT and CDR2 is FQNNGV. The ends were cut back, 1 base at V and 4 bases at J, with 10 bases in the middle. The CDR3 length is 14 residues. CDR3 amino acids: CASSLVPGFYGYTF. CDR3 nucleotides: TGTGCCAGCAGCTTAGTCCCGGGATTCTATGGCTACACCTTC. The entire variable domain, with the rest obtained from reference TRBV11-2 and TRBJ1-2, is as follows: EAGVAQSPRYKIIEKRQSVAFWCNPISGHATLYWYQQILGQGPKLLIQFQNNGVVDDSQLPKDRFSAERLKGVDSTLKIQPAKLEDSAVYLCASSLVPGFYGYTFGSGTRLTVV.

The chain links TRBV24-1 to TRBJ2-1; 7 bases match TRBD2. The junction had 10 bases not matched to a gene; V was cut back by 3 bases and J by 6 bases. CDR1 KGHDR and CDR2 SFDVKD come from the germline V gene. The CDR3 covers 16 residues. The CDR3: CATSDTRRGEANEQFF. DNA for the CDR3: TGTGCCACCAGTGATACGCGACGGGGGGAAGCCAATGAGCAGTTCTTC.

This clone was observed a few times. The CDR3 nucleotides read TGTGCCAGCAGTTTCCGACACAGGGGGTTGACAGATACGCAGTATTTT. This translates into CASSFRHRGLTDTQYF. The chain uses TRBV27 and TRBJ2-3; TRBD1 aligns across 8 bases. CDR1 and CDR2 from the germline V gene are MNHEY and SMNVEV (reference sequence). The CDR3 sequence is 16 residues long. V lost 3 bases and J lost 3; bases outside the gene matches: 8.

The chain couples TRBV9 to TRBJ2-2; D gene uncertain. V was cut by 2 bases and J by 6 bases, with 8 bases left in between. This CDR3 has 13 residues. Germline-derived CDR1 and CDR2 are SGDLS and YYNGEE. In DNA, the CDR3 is TGTGCCAGCAGCGTCCTAGGCCCCGGGGAGCTGTTTTTT. Protein sequence: CASSVLGPGELFF.

The gene calls are TRBV2 and TRBJ2-1; D is perhaps TRBD1 (6 bases). From germline, CDR1 is SNHLY and CDR2 FYNNEI. Deletions cut 11 bases from V and 5 bases from J, with 16 bases between. The CDR3 is 13 amino acids. The CDR3 is CAGHREGHNEQFF. The CDR3 DNA follows: TGTGCCGGACACAGGGAAGGCCACAATGAGCAGTTCTTC. Full variable domain (missing parts from reference TRBV2 and TRBJ2-1): EPEVTQTPSHQVTQMGQEVILRCVPISNHLYFYWYRQILGQKVEFLVSFYNNEISEKSEIFDDQFSVERPDGSNFTLKIRSTKLEDSAMYFCAGHREGHNEQFFGPGTRLTVL.

The rearrangement links TRBV9 to TRBJ1-5; TRBD1 agrees at 7 bases. Germline CDR1 SGDLS, CDR2 YYNGEE. The CDR3 has 19 residues. The ends lost 0 bases at V and 4 bases at J; junction bases unmatched: 16. The CDR3 loop is CASSVGGERWDSFNQPQHF. The CDR3 DNA is TGTGCCAGCAGCGTAGGGGGCGAGCGGTGGGACAGTTTTAATCAGCCCCAGCATTTT.

V and J are TRBV7-2 and TRBJ2-3; TRBD1 matches at 12 bases. Trimming removed 5 bases from V and 7 bases from J; junction bases left unmatched: 7. CDR3 size: 15 residues. Germline loops: CDR1 SGHTA, CDR2 FQGNSA. This chain's CDR3 is CASSTRDRGQNTQYF. The CDR3 DNA follows: TGTGCCAGCAGCACCCGGGACAGGGGGCAAAATACGCAGTATTTT.

The chain has TRBV7-9 and TRBJ2-3; TRBD1 matches at 7 bases. V lost 1 base, J lost 7 bases, and 5 bases stayed unmatched. The CDR3 has 14 amino acids. The germline CDR1 and CDR2 sequences are SEHNR and FQNEAQ (reference sequence). This chain's CDR3 is CASSLGGTANTQYF. CDR3 nucleotide sequence: TGTGCCAGCAGCTTAGGAGGGACAGCCAATACGCAGTATTTT.

Concerning this clone: The same CDR3 arises from other DNA sequences in this sample as well. CDR3 loop: CASSPQGNYNEKLFF. In DNA, the CDR3 is TGTGCCAGCAGCCCCCAGGGGAATTACAATGAAAAACTGTTTTTT. The gene calls are TRBV7-9 and TRBJ1-4; D might be TRBD1 (6 bases). Looked up from germline, CDR1 is SEHNR and CDR2 is FQNEAQ (reference sequence). This CDR3 is 15 amino acids long. The V and J ends lost 5 bases and 5 bases respectively, with 15 bases between them. Full variable domain (remainder filled in from reference TRBV7-9 and TRBJ1-4): DTGVSQNPRHKITKRGQNVTFRCDPISEHNRLYWYRQTLGQGPEFLTYFQNEAQLEKSRLLSDRFSAERPKGSFSTLEIQRTEQGDSAMYLCASSPQGNYNEKLFFGSGTQLSVL.

A word on this clone: At the DNA level, this CDR3 is encoded by other sequences in the same sample as well. This chain joins TRBV19 and TRBJ2-7; 7 positions agree with TRBD1. Looked up from germline, CDR1 is LNHDA and CDR2 is SQIVND (reference sequence). J gave up 0 bases and V 1 base, and 3 bases lay outside the gene matches. The CDR3 has 15 amino acids. CDR3 sequence (DNA): TGTGCCAGTAGTATAGGGACAGGTAGCTCCTACGAGCAGTACTTC. Protein product: CASSIGTGSSYEQYF.

The chain employs TRBV6-5 and TRBJ1-4, with a weak D call TRBD1 (6 bases). Germline-derived CDR1 and CDR2 are MNHEY and SVGAGI. The V and J ends lost 0 bases and 7 bases respectively, with 12 bases between them. The CDR3 covers 15 residues. The CDR3 protein is CASSYSHRGGEKLFF. In DNA form, the CDR3 reads TGTGCCAGCAGTTACTCTCATCGAGGGGGTGAAAAACTGTTTTTT.

J is TRBJ2-2 and V is TRBV6-5; tentative D call: TRBD1 (6 bases). CDR3 length equals 15 residues. V dropped 5 bases and J dropped 0 bases, with 10 bases sitting between them. The germline V gene encodes CDR1 MNHEY and CDR2 SVGAGI. Here the CDR3 reads CASSRQASNTGELFF. The CDR3 region has the DNA TGTGCCAGCAGTCGACAGGCCTCGAACACCGGGGAGCTGTTTTTT.

The CDR3 bases are TGTGCCAGCAGCCATCCCTGGACTAGTCTCTCCGAGCAGTACTTC. It translates to CASSHPWTSLSEQYF. The rearrangement links TRBV7-2 to TRBJ2-7; TRBD2 matches at 7 bases. The CDR3 extends over 15 amino acids. The ends lost 5 bases at V and 6 bases at J; junction bases unmatched: 13. The germline V gene encodes CDR1 SGHTA and CDR2 FQGNSA. Together with reference TRBV7-2 and TRBJ2-7, the CDR3 gives the full variable domain: GAGVSQSPSNKVTEKGKDVELRCDPISGHTALYWYRQSLGQGLEFLIYFQGNSAPDKSGLPSDRFSAERTGGSVSTLTIQRTQQEDSAVYLCASSHPWTSLSEQYFGPGTRLTVT.

J is TRBJ2-7 and V is TRBV21-1; TRBD2, the D gene given by the table, was not confirmed from the DNA. TRBV21-1 has pseudogene status. This CDR3 spans 15 amino acids. The CDR3, as DNA: TGTGCCAGCAGCAAGACTCGTTCGGAACGCTACGAGCAGTACTTC. Protein: CASSKTRSERYEQYF.

The gene calls are TRBV3-1 (or the pseudogene TRBV3-2) and TRBJ2-7; 10 bases line up with TRBD1. V lost 2 bases, J lost 2 bases, and 3 bases stayed unmatched. In germline, CDR1 is LGHDT, CDR2 YNNKEL (reference sequence). This CDR3 spans 15 amino acids. This chain's CDR3 is CASSQRDRGTYEQYF. In DNA form, the CDR3 reads TGTGCCAGCAGCCAAAGGGACAGGGGCACCTACGAGCAGTACTTC.